These T cell receptor beta chains were read from a single sample in a study of T cells in Graves' hyperthyroidism and ophthalmopathy. From the multiplex PCR reads, TCRdb called clonotypes with MiXCR, one entry per CDR3 protein. The top ten hold around 20% of the sample, which has some 380,000 distinct CDR3 sequences, less than 15% seen once. Sequenced sample: blood. Receptors were obtained from a man aged 30 to 45 with Graves' hyperthyroidism that later progressed to Graves' ophthalmopathy. The CDR3 runs from the conserved cysteine through the conserved F or W. The D gene is left open where the match is weak. A clone size is listed for some rows: how often the clone was seen (once, few, many), or a class if it is expanded.

>TRBV18|many|TRBJ2-7|.
CASSPDRAVVYEQYF
TGTGCCAGCTCACCGGACAGAGCGGTCGTCTACGAGCAGTACTTC
>TRBV28|many|TRBJ2-3|TRBD1
CASSWTGIDTQYF
TGTGCCAGCAGTTGGACAGGGATAGATACGCAGTATTTT
>TRBV5-1|few|TRBJ1-3|.
CASSLGINSGNTIYF
TGCGCCAGCAGCTTGGGGATTAATTCTGGAAACACCATATATTTT
>TRBV11-2|many|TRBJ1-2|.
CASSPRESDGYTF
TGTGCCAGCAGCCCCCGGGAATCGGATGGCTACACCTTC
>TRBV29-1|few|TRBJ1-5|.
CSVGGSQPQHF
TGCAGCGTTGGGGGGTCTCAGCCCCAGCATTTT
>TRBV20-1|many|TRBJ2-5|.
CSARDMGGSETQYF
TGCAGTGCTAGAGATATGGGGGGCTCTGAGACCCAGTACTTC
>TRBV20-1|few|TRBJ2-1|.
CSARSVGQFF
TGCAGTGCTAGATCGGTCGGGCAGTTCTTC
>TRBV30|many|TRBJ2-7|.
CAWSPDTYEQYF
TGTGCCTGGAGTCCAGACACCTACGAGCAGTACTTC
>TRBV15|few|TRBJ2-2|.
CATSRDPIGELFF
TGTGCCACCAGCAGAGATCCTATCGGGGAGCTGTTTTTT
>TRBV7-2|many|TRBJ1-5|.
CASSLNNQPQHF
TGTGCCAGCAGCTTAAATAATCAGCCCCAGCATTTT
>TRBV11-2|many|TRBJ1-5|.
CASTQVSGAQPQHF
TGTGCCAGCACCCAAGTGTCAGGGGCTCAGCCCCAGCATTTT
>TRBV28|many|TRBJ1-6|.
CASSLGRRDSPLHF
TGTGCCAGCAGCCTGGGACGGCGAGATTCACCCCTCCACTTT
>TRBV9|.|TRBJ2-7|.
CASSPPESSYEQYF
TGTGCCAGCAGCCCCCCGGAGAGCTCCTACGAGCAGTACTTC
>TRBV5-5|.|TRBJ1-5|TRBD1
CASSLFAGRGQDHPQHF
TGTGCCAGCAGCTTGTTTGCCGGCAGGGGGCAAGATCACCCCCAGCATTTT
>TRBV12-3/TRBV12-4|many|TRBJ1-5|.
CASSLSQPQHF
TGTGCCAGCAGTTTGAGTCAGCCCCAGCATTTT
>TRBV4-1|.|TRBJ1-2|.
CASSKERGTDGYTF
TGCGCCAGCAGCAAAGAAAGGGGGACGGATGGCTACACCTTC
>TRBV27|many|TRBJ2-7|TRBD1
CASSLGQGASFGQYF
TGTGCCAGCAGTTTAGGTCAGGGGGCCTCCTTCGGGCAGTACTTC
>TRBV19|many|TRBJ1-2|.
CASSLQDGNYGYTF
TGTGCCAGTAGTTTACAAGACGGGAACTATGGCTACACCTTC
>TRBV5-1|many|TRBJ1-1|.
CASSVTQTEAFF
TGCGCCAGCAGCGTGACACAGACTGAAGCTTTCTTT
>TRBV28|many|TRBJ1-5|TRBD1
CASSAGTGGINQPQHF
TGTGCCAGCAGTGCCGGGACAGGGGGCATCAATCAGCCCCAGCATTTT
>TRBV29-1|.|TRBJ2-1|.
CSVEDVRARGEQFF
TGCAGCGTTGAAGATGTCCGGGCGCGAGGTGAGCAGTTCTTC
>TRBV30|.|TRBJ2-1|.
CAWSQGNEQFF
TGTGCCTGGTCTCAGGGTAATGAGCAGTTCTTC
>TRBV7-9|many|TRBJ2-3|TRBD1
CASSPTGGPADTQYF
TGTGCCAGCAGCCCGACAGGGGGCCCTGCTGATACGCAGTATTTT
>TRBV5-1|many|TRBJ1-4|TRBD1
CASSRGQTTNEKLFF
TGCGCCAGCAGCCGGGGACAGACAACTAATGAAAAACTGTTTTTT
>TRBV20-1|few|TRBJ2-1|TRBD2
CSASPGTSGAGGAYNEQFF
TGCAGTGCTAGCCCGGGGACTAGCGGGGCGGGAGGGGCTTACAATGAGCAGTTCTTC
>TRBV5-1|many|TRBJ1-4|.
CASSSLGGRGEKLFF
TGCGCCAGCAGCTCGCTCGGGGGCCGGGGTGAAAAACTGTTTTTT
>TRBV6-5|many|TRBJ2-2|TRBD1
CASSYTTGFSFGELFF
TGTGCCAGCAGTTACACGACAGGGTTCAGTTTCGGGGAGCTGTTTTTT
>TRBV6-1|many|TRBJ2-7|.
CASSPASSYEQYF
TGTGCCAGCAGTCCTGCTTCCTCCTACGAGCAGTACTTC
>TRBV3-1|many|TRBJ2-1|.
CASSQGLASEQFF
TGTGCCAGCAGCCAAGGCCTAGCATCCGAGCAGTTCTTC
>TRBV6-5|many|TRBJ2-1|.
CASSYSRHNEQFF
TGTGCCAGCAGTTACTCGCGCCACAATGAGCAGTTCTTC
>TRBV4-1|few|TRBJ1-5|.
CASSQGPALQPQHF
TGCGCCAGCAGCCAAGGCCCTGCCCTACAGCCCCAGCATTTT
>TRBV12-3/TRBV12-4|many|TRBJ1-5|.
CASRTGTYQPQHF
TGTGCCAGCAGAACGGGGACATATCAGCCCCAGCATTTT
>TRBV2|many|TRBJ1-1|.
CASSKESNTEAFF
TGTGCCAGCAGTAAGGAGTCGAACACTGAAGCTTTCTTT
>TRBV20-1|.|TRBJ2-3|.
CSASEGSDTQYF
TGCAGTGCTAGTGAGGGATCAGATACGCAGTATTTT
>TRBV6-6|many|TRBJ2-5|.
CASSYGGYQETQYF
TGTGCCAGCAGTTATGGCGGGTACCAAGAGACCCAGTACTTC
>TRBV11-2|many|TRBJ1-2|.
CASSFLTLGGYTF
TGTGCCAGCAGCTTTCTGACCCTGGGTGGCTACACCTTC
>TRBV20-1|few|TRBJ2-1|.
CSARLARGEQFF
TGCAGTGCTAGGTTAGCTCGAGGTGAGCAGTTCTTC
>TRBV6-1|many|TRBJ1-6|.
CASWSSRGNSPLHF
TGTGCCAGCTGGTCGAGCAGGGGTAATTCACCCCTCCACTTT
>TRBV6-2/TRBV6-3|.|TRBJ1-2|TRBD1
CASSPTGTGVFSGYTF
TGTGCCAGCAGTCCAACCGGGACAGGGGTATTCAGTGGCTACACCTTC
>TRBV6-1|.|TRBJ2-3|TRBD2
CASRSGGIDTQYF
TGTGCCAGCAGGAGCGGGGGAATAGATACGCAGTATTTT
>TRBV7-2|.|TRBJ2-3|.
CASSIAAGDTQYF
TGTGCCAGCAGCATAGCGGCAGGGGATACGCAGTATTTT
>TRBV19|.|TRBJ1-1|.
CASSIARGLNTEAFF
TGTGCCAGTAGTATAGCGAGGGGTCTGAACACTGAAGCTTTCTTT
>TRBV12-3/TRBV12-4|many|TRBJ2-1|TRBD1
CASSYRGRYNEQFF
TGTGCCAGCAGTTACAGGGGGCGTTATAATGAGCAGTTCTTC
>TRBV12-3/TRBV12-4|.|TRBJ1-6|.
CASSRGGYNSPLHF
TGTGCCAGCAGCCGGGGGGGCTATAATTCACCCCTCCACTTT